This T cell receptor (beta chain) was found in a study of CD8+CD57+ T cells in acquired aplastic anemia. The template for TCR beta VDJ and CDR3 sequence profiling was genomic DNA. MiXCR, run by TCRdb on the reads, gives a single entry per CDR3 protein. This sample has about 200,000 distinct CDR3 sequences, with roughly 50% found just once. It was patients with CD8+CD57+ cell expansion by flow cytometry who were chosen for sequencing. Patients were therapy-naive when their blood was sampled. This clonotype was picked up many times. V was trimmed by 4 bases and J by 1 base, leaving 8 bases between them. The CDR3 runs 13 residues. The germline gives CDR1 SGHNT, CDR2 YYREEE (reference sequence).

Sequencing input: sorted CD4+, CD8+, or CD8+CD57+ T cells (not recorded which) from PBMCs. The origin of this receptor is a human donor with aplastic anemia. The chain couples TRBV5-4 to TRBJ1-1; D might be TRBD1 (5 bases). Here the CDR3 reads CASSVGQNTEAFF. Written as DNA, the CDR3 is TGTGCCAGCAGCGTCGGACAGAACACTGAAGCTTTCTTT.